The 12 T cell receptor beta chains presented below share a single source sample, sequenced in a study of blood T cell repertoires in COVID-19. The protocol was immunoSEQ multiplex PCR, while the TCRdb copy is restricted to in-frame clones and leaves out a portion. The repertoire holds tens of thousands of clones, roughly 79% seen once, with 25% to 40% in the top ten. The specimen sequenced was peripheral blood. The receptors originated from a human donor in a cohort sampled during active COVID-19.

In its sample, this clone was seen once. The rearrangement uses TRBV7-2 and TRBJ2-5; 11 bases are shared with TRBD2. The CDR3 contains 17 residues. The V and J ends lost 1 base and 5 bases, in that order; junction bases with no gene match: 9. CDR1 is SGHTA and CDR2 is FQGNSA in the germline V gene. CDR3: CASSLGVAGGSGETQYF. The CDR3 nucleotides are TGTGCCAGCAGCTTAGGGGTAGCGGGGGGGAGTGGTGAGACCCAGTACTTC. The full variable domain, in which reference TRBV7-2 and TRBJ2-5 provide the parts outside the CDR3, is GAGVSQSPSNKVTEKGKDVELRCDPISGHTALYWYRQSLGQGLEFLIYFQGNSAPDKSGLPSDRFSAERTGGSVSTLTIQRTQQEDSAVYLCASSLGVAGGSGETQYFGPGTRLLVL.

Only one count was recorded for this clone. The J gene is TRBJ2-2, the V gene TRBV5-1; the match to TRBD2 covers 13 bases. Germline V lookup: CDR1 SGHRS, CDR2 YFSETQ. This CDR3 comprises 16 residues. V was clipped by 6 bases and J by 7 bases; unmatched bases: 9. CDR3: CASTLLAGGPNGELFF. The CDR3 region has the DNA TGCGCCAGCACCCTACTAGCGGGAGGGCCTAACGGGGAGCTGTTTTTT. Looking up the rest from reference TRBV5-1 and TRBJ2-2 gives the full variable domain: KAGVTQTPRYLIKTRGQQVTLSCSPISGHRSVSWYQQTPGQGLQFLFEYFSETQRNKGNFPGRFSGRQFSNSRSEMNVSTLELGDSALYLCASTLLAGGPNGELFFGEGSRLTVL.

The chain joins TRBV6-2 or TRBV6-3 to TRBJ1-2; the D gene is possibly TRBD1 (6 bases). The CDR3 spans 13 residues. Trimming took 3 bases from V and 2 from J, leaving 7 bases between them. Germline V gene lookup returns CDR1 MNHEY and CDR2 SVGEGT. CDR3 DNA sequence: TGTGCCAGCAGTTATCAGGGGAACTATGGCTACACCTTC. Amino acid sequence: CASSYQGNYGYTF.

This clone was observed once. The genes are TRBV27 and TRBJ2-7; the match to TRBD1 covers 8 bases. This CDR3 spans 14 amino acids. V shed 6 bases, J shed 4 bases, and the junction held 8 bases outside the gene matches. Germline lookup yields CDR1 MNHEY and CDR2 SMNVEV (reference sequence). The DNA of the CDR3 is TGTGCCAGCAGCTCAGCGAGACAGGGGTACGAGCAGTACTTC. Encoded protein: CASSSARQGYEQYF.

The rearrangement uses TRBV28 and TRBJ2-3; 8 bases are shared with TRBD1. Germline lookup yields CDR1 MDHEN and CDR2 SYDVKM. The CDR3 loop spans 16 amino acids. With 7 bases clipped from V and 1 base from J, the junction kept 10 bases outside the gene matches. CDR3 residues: CASISPGRGRTDTQYF. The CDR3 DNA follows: TGTGCCAGCATTTCCCCGGGCAGGGGGCGCACAGATACGCAGTATTTT. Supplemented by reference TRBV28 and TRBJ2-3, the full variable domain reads DVKVTQSSRYLVKRTGEKVFLECVQDMDHENMFWYRQDPGLGLRLIYFSYDVKMKEKGDIPEGYSVSREKKERFSLILESASTNQTSMYLCASISPGRGRTDTQYFGPGTRLTVL.

The CDR3 here is CATSRGGQALYEQYF. DNA for the CDR3: TGTGCCACCAGCAGAGGGGGACAGGCTTTATACGAGCAGTACTTC. This chain uses TRBV15 with TRBJ2-7; 8 bases are shared with TRBD1. V shed 1 base, J shed 4 bases, and the junction held 6 bases outside the gene matches. The CDR3 sequence is 15 residues long. Germline CDR1 and CDR2: LNHNV and YYDKDF (reference sequence).

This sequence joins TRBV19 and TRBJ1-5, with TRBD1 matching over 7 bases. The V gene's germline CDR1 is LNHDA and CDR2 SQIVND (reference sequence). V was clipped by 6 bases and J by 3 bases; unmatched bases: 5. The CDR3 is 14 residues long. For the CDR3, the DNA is TGTGCCAGTAGCCAGACAGGGATCAATCAGCCCCAGCATTTT. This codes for CASSQTGINQPQHF.

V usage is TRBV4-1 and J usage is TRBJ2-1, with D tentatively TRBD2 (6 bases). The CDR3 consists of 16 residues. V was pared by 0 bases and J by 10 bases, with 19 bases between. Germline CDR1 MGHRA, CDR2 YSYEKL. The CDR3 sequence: CASSQEGRNSRGEQFF. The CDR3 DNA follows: TGCGCCAGCAGCCAAGAGGGGAGGAACTCCCGCGGGGAGCAGTTCTTC.

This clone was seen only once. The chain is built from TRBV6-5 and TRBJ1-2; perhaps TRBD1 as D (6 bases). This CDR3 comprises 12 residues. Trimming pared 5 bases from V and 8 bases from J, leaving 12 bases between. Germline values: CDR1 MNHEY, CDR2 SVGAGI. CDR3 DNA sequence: TGTGCCAGCAGTCCCTCCGACAGGGGCTACACCTTC. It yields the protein CASSPSDRGYTF.

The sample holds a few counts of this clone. The CDR3 DNA sequence: TGTGCCAGCAGCACCAGGGCATACTACGAGCAGTACTTC. Residues: CASSTRAYYEQYF. The J gene is TRBJ2-7, the V gene TRBV7-8; tentative D call: TRBD1 (5 bases). The CDR3 runs 13 residues. From germline, CDR1 is SGHVS and CDR2 FQNEAQ. Trimming removed 5 bases from V and 3 bases from J, with 11 bases in between. The complete variable domain, with remaining parts taken from reference TRBV7-8 and TRBJ2-7, reads GAGVSQSPRYKVAKRGQDVALRCDPISGHVSLFWYQQALGQGPEFLTYFQNEAQLDKSGLPSDRFFAERPEGSVSTLKIQRTQQEDSAVYLCASSTRAYYEQYFGPGTRLTVT.

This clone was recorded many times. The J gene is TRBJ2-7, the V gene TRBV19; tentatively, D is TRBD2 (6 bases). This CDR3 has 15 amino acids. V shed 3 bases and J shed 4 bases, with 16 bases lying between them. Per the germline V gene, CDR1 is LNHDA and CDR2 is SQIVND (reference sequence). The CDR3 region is CASSILPGEGYEQYF. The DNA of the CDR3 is TGTGCCAGTAGTATCCTCCCGGGAGAGGGTTACGAGCAGTACTTC.

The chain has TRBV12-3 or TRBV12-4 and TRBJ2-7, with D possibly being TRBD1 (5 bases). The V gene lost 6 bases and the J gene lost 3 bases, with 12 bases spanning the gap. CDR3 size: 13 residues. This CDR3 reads CASRLTVNYEQYF. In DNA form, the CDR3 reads TGTGCCAGCAGGCTGACAGTTAACTACGAGCAGTACTTC.